Sequencing of this T cell receptor beta chain was carried out in a study of T cell responses to AZD1222 COVID-19 vaccine (dated by TCRdb to about 2021). Context from the whole study: AZD1222 recipients whose second dose came at about 4 weeks and those whose second dose came at about 12 weeks were combined into one group, since spike-specific TCR depth and breadth did not differ between the two schedules. TCR sequencing was performed for roughly 250 trial participants, of whom around 210 were given two doses of AZD1222 and 26 were given two doses of MenACWY control vaccine. Trial participants were enrolled by age into subgroups of 18-55, 56-69 and 70-plus years, and around 150, 29 and 61 TCR-sequenced participants, respectively, were included in these subgroups.

As encoded in the germline V gene (reference sequence), CDR1 is GTSNPN while CDR2 is SVGIG. The CDR3 starts with the cysteine, ends with the phenylalanine, and has 13 residues. Solely the CDR3 DNA is kept, with 39 bases framed from the first base. The junction shows trimming of 3 bases on V and 7 bases on J, plus 10 bases between the germline ends. Read against the paper, the sample's time point label means: baseline before first vaccination. Vaccinee samples were obtained from the UK trials COV001 and COV002, which included a single-blind randomized controlled phase 2/3 trial of AZD1222 (ChAdOx1 nCoV-19) in healthy adults. For TCRbeta chain sequencing, PBMC samples from trial participants were taken at day 0 and at day 28 after the second dose. General findings and caveats noted by the study authors: Reportedly, almost half of the unique spike-specific TCRs recognized epitopes lying outside the regions that are mutated in the B.1.351 and B.1.1.7 variants. Conclusions about previously exposed vaccinees are limited, since just five or six AZD1222 recipients were seropositive for SARS-CoV-2 at baseline. Most participants were white British and females outnumbered males, and the authors suggested that clonal diversity may have been underestimated. The whole spike protein was spanned by vaccine-associated CD4 TCRs, and dominant responses were seen in regions 160-218 and 743-854. In the small 56-69-year group, the increase in depth fell short of significance, most likely because of low power. Because no day 14 peak-response samples were available, the repertoires could be characterized only after the peak T cell response. A significant rise in spike-specific TCR breadth and depth was observed after two AZD1222 doses relative to day 0 and relative to MenACWY recipients.

The CDR3 regions of human TCRbeta chains were analyzed by immunosequencing. The paper's processing steps were these. TCRs in the repertoires were compared against a reference library of SARS-CoV-2-specific TCRs that had been generated with the MIRA antigen-specificity platform. Breadth was defined as the fraction of unique TCRs that were SARS-CoV-2-associated, and depth was defined as the fraction of total T cells that were SARS-CoV-2-associated. Using the MIRA data, each spike-specific TCR was assigned both to the spike region to which the TCR was reactive and to a CD4 or CD8 class. Log10-transformed breadth and depth values were compared by one-way ANOVA with Sidak's multiple comparisons tests. This is the immuneACCESS table as TCRdb keeps it, with only in-frame sequences that have V and J called. A part of the clones is gone; compared with another copy, unresolved V genes explain less than half, and the rest is unexplained. V and J calls and clone size are as listed in that table; D and trimming were resolved from the DNA. For this sample the table gives roughly 70,000 clones, of which roughly 89% were detected only once. The biggest ten clones account for about 2.4% of the sample.

As to this clone: Its antigen specificity is not known. The record has no base qualities; no much larger clone is one base away.

The chain links TRBV30 with TRBJ1-6, and the D gene may be TRBD1, 5 bases matching. The clonotype was recovered from an adult in good health. The sequencing used peripheral blood, collected on day 0 of AZD1222 vaccination. At the DNA level, the sequence is TGTGCCTGGAGGGCGGGGGGGAATTCACCCCTCCACTTT. The resulting protein is CAWRAGGNSPLHF.